This TCR beta chain was recorded in a study of T cell changes during pregnancy in multiple sclerosis. CDR3 length: 13 amino acids. Trimming stripped 1 base from V and 11 bases from J, with 14 bases between. CDR1 is MGHRA, CDR2 YSYEKL, per germline. Clones were sequenced by immunoSEQ multiplex PCR, and TCRdb holds only the in-frame ones, with some missing. The sample yields about 69,000 clones, over 75% seen once. The material sequenced was CD4+ T cells from peripheral blood mononuclear cells, taken in the third trimester of pregnancy. The clonotype was recovered from a female donor in good health, enrolled as a control in a pregnancy study. This sequence joins TRBV4-1 and TRBJ1-2, with D tentatively TRBD1 (6 bases). CDR3 DNA: TGCGCCAGCAGCCAAGTTTCCGGGGGGCGATACACCTTC. It yields the protein CASSQVSGGRYTF.